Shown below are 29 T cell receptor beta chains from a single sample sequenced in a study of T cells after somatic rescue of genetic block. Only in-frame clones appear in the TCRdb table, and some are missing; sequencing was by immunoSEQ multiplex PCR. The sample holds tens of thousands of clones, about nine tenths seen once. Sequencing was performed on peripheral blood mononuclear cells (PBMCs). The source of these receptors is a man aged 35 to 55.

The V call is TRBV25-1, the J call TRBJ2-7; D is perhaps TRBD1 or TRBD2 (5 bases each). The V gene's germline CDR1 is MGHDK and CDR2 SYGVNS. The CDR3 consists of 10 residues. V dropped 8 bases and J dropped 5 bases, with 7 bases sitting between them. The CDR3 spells CASRGDEQYF. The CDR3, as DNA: TGTGCCAGCCGAGGGGACGAGCAGTACTTC.

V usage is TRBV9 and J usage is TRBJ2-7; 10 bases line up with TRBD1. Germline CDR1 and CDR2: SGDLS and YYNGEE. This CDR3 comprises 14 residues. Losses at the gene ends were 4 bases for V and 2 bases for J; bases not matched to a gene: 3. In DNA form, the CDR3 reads TGTGCCAGCAGCCCGGGGACAGGGGCCTACGAGCAGTACTTC. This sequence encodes CASSPGTGAYEQYF. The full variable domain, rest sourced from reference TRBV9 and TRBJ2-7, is DSGVTQTPKHLITATGQRVTLRCSPRSGDLSVYWYQQSLDQGLQFLIQYYNGEERAKGNILERFSAQQFPDLHSELNLSSLELGDSALYFCASSPGTGAYEQYFGPGTRLTVT.

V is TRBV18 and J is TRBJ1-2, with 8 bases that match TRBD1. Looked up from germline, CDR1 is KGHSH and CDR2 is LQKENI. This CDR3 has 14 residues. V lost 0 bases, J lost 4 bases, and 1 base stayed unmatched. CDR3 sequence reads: CASSPPDRGYGYTF. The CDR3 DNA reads TGTGCCAGCTCACCACCAGACAGGGGCTATGGCTACACCTTC.

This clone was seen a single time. CDR3 nucleotides: TGTGCCAGCTGTCAAGGGGTGGGAGGGCCCTACGAGCAGTACTTC. Its translation: CASCQGVGGPYEQYF. V gene TRBV2 combines with J gene TRBJ2-7, with TRBD2 matching 7 bases. CDR3 length: 15 amino acids. Germline V gene sequence: CDR1 SNHLY, CDR2 FYNNEI. V lost 8 bases and J lost 2; bases outside the gene matches: 12.

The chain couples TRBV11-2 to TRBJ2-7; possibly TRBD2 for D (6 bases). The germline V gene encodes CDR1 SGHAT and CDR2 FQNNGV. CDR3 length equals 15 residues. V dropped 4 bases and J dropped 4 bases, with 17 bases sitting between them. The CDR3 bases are TGTGCCAGCAGCTCTCCGGCCGGGGGTTCTTACGAGCAGTACTTC. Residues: CASSSPAGGSYEQYF.

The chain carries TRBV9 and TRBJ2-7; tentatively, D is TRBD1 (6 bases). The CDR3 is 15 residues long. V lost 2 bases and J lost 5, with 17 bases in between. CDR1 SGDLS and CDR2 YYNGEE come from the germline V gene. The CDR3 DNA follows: TGTGCCAGCAGCGTTTTCGGGGACATAGGGGACGAGCAGTACTTC. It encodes CASSVFGDIGDEQYF.

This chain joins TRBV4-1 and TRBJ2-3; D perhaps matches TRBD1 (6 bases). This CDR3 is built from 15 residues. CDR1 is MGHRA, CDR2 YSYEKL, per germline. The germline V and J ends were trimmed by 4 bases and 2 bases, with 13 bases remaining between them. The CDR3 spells CASSLTDRNTDTQYF. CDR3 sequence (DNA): TGCGCCAGCAGCCTCACTGACAGGAACACAGATACGCAGTATTTT.

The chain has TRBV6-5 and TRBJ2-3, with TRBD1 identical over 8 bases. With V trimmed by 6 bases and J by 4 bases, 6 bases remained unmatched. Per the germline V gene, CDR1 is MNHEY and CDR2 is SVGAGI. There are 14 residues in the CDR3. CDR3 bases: TGTGCCAGCAGACAGGACAGGGCGGCAGATACGCAGTATTTT. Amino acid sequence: CASRQDRAADTQYF.

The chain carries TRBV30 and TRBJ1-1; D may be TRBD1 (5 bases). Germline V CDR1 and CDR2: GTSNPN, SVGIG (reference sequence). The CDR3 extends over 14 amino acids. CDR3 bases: TGTGCTTTCGGTGGGCGGTTTAGGGGCACTGAAGCTTTCTTT. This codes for CAFGGRFRGTEAFF. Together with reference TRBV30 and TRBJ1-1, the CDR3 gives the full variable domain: SQTIHQWPATLVQPVGSPLSLECTVEGTSNPNLYWYRQAAGRGLQLLFYSVGIGQISSEVPQNLSASRPQDRQFILSSKKLLLSDSGFYLCAFGGRFRGTEAFFGQGTRLTVV.

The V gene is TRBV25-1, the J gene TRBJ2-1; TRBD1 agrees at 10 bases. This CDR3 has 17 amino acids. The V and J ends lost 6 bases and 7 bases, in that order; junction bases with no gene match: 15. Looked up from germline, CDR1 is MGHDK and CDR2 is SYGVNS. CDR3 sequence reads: CASRSATGGVQDNEQFF. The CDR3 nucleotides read TGTGCCAGCAGGAGCGCGACAGGGGGCGTTCAAGATAATGAGCAGTTCTTC.

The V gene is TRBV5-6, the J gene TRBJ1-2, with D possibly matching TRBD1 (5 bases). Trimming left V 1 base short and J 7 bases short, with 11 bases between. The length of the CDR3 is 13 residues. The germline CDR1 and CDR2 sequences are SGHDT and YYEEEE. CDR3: CASSLPGPSGYTF. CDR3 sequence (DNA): TGTGCCAGCAGCTTGCCAGGGCCCTCTGGCTACACCTTC.

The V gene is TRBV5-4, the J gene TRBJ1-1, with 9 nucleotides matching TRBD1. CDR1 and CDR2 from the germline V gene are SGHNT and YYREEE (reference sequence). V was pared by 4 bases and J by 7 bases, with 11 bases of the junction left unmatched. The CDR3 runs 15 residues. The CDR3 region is CASSQEGQGGNEAFF. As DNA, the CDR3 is TGTGCCAGCAGCCAAGAGGGACAGGGAGGGAATGAAGCTTTCTTT.

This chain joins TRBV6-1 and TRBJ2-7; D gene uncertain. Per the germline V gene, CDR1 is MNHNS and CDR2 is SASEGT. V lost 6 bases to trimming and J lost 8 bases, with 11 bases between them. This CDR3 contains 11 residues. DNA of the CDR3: TGTGCCAGCAGAGCCCTGGGCAAGCAGTACTTC. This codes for CASRALGKQYF.

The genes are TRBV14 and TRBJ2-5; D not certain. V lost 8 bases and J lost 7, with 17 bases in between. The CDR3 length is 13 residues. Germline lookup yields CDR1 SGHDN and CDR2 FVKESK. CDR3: CASSTDQIGTQYF. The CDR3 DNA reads TGTGCCAGCTCGACGGACCAGATAGGGACCCAGTACTTC. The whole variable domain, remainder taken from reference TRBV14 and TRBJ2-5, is EAGVTQFPSHSVIEKGQTVTLRCDPISGHDNLYWYRRVMGKEIKFLLHFVKESKQDESGMPNNRFLAERTGGTYSTLKVQPAELEDSGVYFCASSTDQIGTQYFGPGTRLLVL.

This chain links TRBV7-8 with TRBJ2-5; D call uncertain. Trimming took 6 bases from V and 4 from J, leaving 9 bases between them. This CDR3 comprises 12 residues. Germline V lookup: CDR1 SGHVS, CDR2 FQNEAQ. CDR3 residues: CASSIRLETQYF. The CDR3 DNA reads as TGTGCCAGCAGTATTCGCCTAGAGACCCAGTACTTC. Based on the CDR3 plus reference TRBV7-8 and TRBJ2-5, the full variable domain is GAGVSQSPRYKVAKRGQDVALRCDPISGHVSLFWYQQALGQGPEFLTYFQNEAQLDKSGLPSDRFFAERPEGSVSTLKIQRTQQEDSAVYLCASSIRLETQYFGPGTRLLVL.

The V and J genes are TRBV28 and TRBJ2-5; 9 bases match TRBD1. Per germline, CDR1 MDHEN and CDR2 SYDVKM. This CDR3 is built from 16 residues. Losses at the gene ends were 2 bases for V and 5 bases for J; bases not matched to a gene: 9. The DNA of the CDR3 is TGTGCCAGCAGTTTAGAGTACAGGGGGCGCACGGAGACCCAGTACTTC. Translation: CASSLEYRGRTETQYF.

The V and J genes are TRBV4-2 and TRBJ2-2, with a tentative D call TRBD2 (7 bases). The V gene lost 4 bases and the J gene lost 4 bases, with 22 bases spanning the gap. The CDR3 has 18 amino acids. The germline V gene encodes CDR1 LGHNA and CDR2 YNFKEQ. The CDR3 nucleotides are TGTGCCAGCAGCCCCAGGGGTCCCGGGGGGCACAGCACCGGGGAGCTGTTTTTT. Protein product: CASSPRGPGGHSTGELFF.

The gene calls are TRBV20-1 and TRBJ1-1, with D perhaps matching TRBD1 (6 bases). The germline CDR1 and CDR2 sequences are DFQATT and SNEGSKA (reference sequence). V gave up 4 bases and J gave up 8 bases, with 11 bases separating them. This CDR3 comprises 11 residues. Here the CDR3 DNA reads TGCAGTGCTATCCGACAGGTAGAAGCTTTCTTT. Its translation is CSAIRQVEAFF.

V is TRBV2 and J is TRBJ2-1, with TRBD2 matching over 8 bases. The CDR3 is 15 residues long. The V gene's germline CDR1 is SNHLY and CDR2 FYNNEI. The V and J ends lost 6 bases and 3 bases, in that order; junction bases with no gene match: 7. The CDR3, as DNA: TGTGCCAGCAGCGGGGGGCTAGCGGGCTACAATGAGCAGTTCTTC. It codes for CASSGGLAGYNEQFF.

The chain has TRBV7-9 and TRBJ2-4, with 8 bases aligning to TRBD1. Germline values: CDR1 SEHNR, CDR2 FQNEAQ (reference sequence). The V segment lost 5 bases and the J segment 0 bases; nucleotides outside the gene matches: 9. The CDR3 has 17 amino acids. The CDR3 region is CASSLGYRGVAKNIQYF. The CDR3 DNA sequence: TGTGCCAGCAGCCTAGGGTACAGGGGGGTAGCCAAAAACATTCAGTACTTC.

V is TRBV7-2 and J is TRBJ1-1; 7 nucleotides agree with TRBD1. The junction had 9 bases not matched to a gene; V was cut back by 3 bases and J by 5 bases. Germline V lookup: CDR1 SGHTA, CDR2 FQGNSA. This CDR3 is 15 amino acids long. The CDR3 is CASSLTHRGETEAFF. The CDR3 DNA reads TGTGCCAGCAGCTTGACCCACAGGGGTGAGACTGAAGCTTTCTTT.

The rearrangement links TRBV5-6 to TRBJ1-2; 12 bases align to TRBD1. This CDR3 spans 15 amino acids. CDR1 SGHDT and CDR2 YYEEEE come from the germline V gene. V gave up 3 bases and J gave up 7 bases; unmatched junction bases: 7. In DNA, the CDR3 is TGTGCCAGCAGCTGGGGGACAGGGGGCGCAGGTGGCTACACCTTC. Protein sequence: CASSWGTGGAGGYTF.

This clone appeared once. DNA of the CDR3: TGCGCCAGCAGCCAAGGGGGGGGAAAGGATCAGCCCCAGCATTTT. It specifies CASSQGGGKDQPQHF. The V and J genes are TRBV4-1 and TRBJ1-5, with a tentative D call TRBD1 (5 bases). Between the trimmed V and J ends, which lost 1 base and 5 bases, there was a span of 12 bases. The CDR3 consists of 15 residues. Per the germline V gene, CDR1 is MGHRA and CDR2 is YSYEKL.

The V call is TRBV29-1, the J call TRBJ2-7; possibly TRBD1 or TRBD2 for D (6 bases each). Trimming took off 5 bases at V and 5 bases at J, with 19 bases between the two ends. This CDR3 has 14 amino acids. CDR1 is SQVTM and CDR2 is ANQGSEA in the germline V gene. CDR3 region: CSVIFPPRDNEQYF. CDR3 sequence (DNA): TGCAGCGTTATATTCCCCCCGCGGGACAACGAGCAGTACTTC.

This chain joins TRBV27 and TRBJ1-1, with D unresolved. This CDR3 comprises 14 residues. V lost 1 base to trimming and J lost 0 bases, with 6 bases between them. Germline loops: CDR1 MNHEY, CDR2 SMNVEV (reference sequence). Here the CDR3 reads CASSLFSLNTEAFF. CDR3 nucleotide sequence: TGTGCCAGCAGTTTATTTTCGCTGAACACTGAAGCTTTCTTT.

The CDR3 protein is CASSGMGVSYEQYF. Here the CDR3 DNA reads TGTGCCAGCAGTGGAATGGGCGTATCCTACGAGCAGTACTTC. The chain links TRBV2 to TRBJ2-7; no reliable D call. V was trimmed by 4 bases and J by 1 base, leaving 11 bases between them. The CDR3 length is 14 residues. In germline, CDR1 is SNHLY, CDR2 FYNNEI.

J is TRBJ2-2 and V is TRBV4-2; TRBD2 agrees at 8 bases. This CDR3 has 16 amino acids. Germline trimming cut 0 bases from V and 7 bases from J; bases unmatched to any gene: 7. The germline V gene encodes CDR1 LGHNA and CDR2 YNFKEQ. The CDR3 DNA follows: TGTGCCAGCAGCCAAGATCTGCGGGGGGCAAACGGGGAGCTGTTTTTT. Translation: CASSQDLRGANGELFF.

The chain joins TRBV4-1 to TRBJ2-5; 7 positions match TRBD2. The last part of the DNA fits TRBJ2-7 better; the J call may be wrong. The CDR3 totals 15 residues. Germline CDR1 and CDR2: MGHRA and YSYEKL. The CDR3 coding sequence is TGCGCCAGCAGCCGCCTAGCGGATAGCTCCTACGAGCAGTACTTC. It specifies CASSRLADSSYEQYF.

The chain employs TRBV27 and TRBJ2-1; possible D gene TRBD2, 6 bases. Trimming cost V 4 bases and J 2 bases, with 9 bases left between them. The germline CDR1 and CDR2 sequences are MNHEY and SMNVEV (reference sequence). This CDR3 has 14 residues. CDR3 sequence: CASSSGSAYNEQFF. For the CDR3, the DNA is TGTGCCAGCAGTTCCGGGAGTGCCTACAATGAGCAGTTCTTC.